The clone carrying this T cell receptor (beta chain) was recorded a few times. Its specificity is unknown. This entry comes from a study of T cell clonotyping in hematopoietic cell transplantation. Study-level results: After transplant, recipient diversity fell while pathologically expanded clonotypes grew through day 180. Broader posttransplant TCR repertoire diversity was predicted by graft donor and pretransplant recipient Inverse Simpson Index values.

Only in-frame clones appear in the TCRdb table, and some are missing; sequencing was by immunoSEQ multiplex PCR. The sample has 5,500 to 8,500 clones, about 87% seen once. V was pared by 7 bases and J by 3 bases, with 10 bases between. This CDR3 has 12 amino acids. CDR1 is MNHNS, CDR2 SASEGT, per germline. The specimen was PBMCs, collected 100 days after allogeneic stem cell transplant. The sequence was collected from a male patient in his forties or fifties who had an allogeneic stem cell transplant from a related donor, so the T cells may come from the graft donor. Some clones in this sample may be carry-over from other donors' samples. The rearrangement joins TRBV6-1 to TRBJ2-7; D is undetermined. CDR3 amino acids: CASTAAGYEQYF. The CDR3 region has the DNA TGTGCCAGCACTGCGGCCGGCTACGAGCAGTACTTC.